The present T cell receptor beta chain was sequenced within a study of CD8+ T cells in alopecia areata. Findings and caveats of the study: With patients, TCR sharing proved less clear than in mice, a difference possibly related to HLA.

As concerns this clone: As yet, its antigen is unknown.

Germline-derived CDR1 and CDR2 are SQVTM and ANQGSEA. Losses at the gene ends were 6 bases for V and 4 bases for J; bases not matched to a gene: 8. The CDR3 covers 13 residues. TCR sequencing used cDNA made by reverse transcription of extracted RNA. TCRdb keeps only in-frame clones here, not all; method: immunoSEQ multiplex PCR. The repertoire has some 120,000 clones, about 50% of them found once; the top ten carry roughly a tenth. The J gene is TRBJ1-1, the V gene TRBV29-1; 7 nucleotides align to TRBD1. This clonotype was obtained from a human donor with alopecia areata. Sequences were obtained from NKG2D-low CD8+ T cells sorted from blood. The CDR3 nucleotides read TGCAGCGTAACAGGGGATCTTGGCACTGAAGCTTTCTTT. This encodes CSVTGDLGTEAFF.